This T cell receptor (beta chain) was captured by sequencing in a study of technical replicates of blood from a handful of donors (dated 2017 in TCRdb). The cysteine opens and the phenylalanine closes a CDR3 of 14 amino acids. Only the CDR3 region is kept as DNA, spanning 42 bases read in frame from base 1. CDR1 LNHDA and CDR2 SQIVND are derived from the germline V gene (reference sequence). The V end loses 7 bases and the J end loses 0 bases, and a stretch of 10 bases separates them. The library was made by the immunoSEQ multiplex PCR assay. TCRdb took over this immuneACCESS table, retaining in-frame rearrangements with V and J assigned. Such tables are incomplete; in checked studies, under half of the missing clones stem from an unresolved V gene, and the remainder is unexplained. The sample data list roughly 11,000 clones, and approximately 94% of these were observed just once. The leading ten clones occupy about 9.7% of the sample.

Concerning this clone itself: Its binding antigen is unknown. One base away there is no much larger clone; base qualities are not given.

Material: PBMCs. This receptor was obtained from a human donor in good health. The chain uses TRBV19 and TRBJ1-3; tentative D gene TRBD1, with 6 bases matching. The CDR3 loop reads CASTPQGSGNTIYF. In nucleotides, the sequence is TGTGCCAGTACCCCACAGGGCTCTGGAAACACCATATATTTT.